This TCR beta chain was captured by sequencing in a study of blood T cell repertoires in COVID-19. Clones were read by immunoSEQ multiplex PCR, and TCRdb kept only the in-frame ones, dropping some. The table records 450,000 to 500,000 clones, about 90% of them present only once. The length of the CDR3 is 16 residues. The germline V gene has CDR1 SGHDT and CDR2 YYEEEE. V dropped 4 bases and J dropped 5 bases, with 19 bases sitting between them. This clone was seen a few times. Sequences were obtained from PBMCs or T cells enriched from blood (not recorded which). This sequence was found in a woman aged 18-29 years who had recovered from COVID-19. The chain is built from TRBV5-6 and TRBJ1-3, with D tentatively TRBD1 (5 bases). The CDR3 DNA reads TGTGCCAGCAGCCCGTCGGGCACCAGGGTTCGAAACACCATATATTTT. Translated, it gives CASSPSGTRVRNTIYF.